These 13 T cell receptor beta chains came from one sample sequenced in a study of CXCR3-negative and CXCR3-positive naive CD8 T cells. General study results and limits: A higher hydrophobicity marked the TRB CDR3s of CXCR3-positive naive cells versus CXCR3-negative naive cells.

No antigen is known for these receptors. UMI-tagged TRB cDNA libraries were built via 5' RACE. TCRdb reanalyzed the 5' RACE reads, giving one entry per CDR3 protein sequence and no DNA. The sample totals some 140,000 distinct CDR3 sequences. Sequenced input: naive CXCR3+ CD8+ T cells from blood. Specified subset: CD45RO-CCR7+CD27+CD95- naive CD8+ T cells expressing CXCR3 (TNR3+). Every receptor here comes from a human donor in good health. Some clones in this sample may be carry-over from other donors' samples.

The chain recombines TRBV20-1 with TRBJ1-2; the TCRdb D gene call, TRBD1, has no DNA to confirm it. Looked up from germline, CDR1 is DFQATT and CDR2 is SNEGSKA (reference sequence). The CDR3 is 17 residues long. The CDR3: CSARDLGRWVLNYGYTF.

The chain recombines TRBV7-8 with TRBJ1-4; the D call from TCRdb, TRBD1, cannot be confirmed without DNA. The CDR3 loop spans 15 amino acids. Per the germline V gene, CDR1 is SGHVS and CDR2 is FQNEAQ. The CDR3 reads CASSLVLGVGEKLFF.

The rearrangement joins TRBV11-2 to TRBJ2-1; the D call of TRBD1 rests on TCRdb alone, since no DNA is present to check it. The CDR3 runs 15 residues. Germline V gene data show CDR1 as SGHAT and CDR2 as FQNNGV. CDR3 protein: CASSGGKNGYNEQFF.

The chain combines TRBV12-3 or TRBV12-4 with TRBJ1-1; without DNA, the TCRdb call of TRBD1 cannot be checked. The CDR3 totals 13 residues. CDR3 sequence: CASSATGGTEAFF.

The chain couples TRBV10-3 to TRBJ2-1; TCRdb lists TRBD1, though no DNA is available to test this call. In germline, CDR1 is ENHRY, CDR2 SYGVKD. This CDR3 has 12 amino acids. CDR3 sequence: CASQGFHNEQFF.

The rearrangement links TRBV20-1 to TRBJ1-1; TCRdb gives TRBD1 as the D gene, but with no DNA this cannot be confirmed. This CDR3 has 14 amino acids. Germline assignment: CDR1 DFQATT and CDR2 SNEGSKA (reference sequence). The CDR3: CSARGRSRNTEAFF.

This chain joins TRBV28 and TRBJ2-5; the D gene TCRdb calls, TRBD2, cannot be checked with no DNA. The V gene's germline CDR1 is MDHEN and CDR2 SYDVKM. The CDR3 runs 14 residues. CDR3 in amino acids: CASSLLAGQETQYF.

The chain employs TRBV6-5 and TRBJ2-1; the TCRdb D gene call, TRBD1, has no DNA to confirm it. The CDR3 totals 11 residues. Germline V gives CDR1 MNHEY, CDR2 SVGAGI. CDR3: CASWVGEEQFF.

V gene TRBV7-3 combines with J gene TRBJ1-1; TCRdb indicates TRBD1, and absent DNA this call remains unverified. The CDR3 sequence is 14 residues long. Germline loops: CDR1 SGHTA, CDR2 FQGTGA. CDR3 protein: CASRRQAQDTEAFF.

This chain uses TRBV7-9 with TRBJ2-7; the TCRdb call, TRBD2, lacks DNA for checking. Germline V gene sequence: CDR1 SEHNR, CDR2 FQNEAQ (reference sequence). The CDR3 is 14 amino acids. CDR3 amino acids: CASSQPGLSYEQYF.

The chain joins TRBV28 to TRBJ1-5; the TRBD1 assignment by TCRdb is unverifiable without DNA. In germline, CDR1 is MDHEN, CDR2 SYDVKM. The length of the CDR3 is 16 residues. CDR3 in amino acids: CASSLVPQESNQPQHF.

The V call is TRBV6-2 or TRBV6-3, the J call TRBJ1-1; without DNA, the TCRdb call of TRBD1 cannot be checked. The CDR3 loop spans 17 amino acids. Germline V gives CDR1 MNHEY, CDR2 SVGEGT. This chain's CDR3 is CASSWGTGGYSNTEALF.

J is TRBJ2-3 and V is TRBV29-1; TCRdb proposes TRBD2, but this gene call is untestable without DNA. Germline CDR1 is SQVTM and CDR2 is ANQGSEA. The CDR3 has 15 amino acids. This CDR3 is CSVEDPQAGADTQYF.